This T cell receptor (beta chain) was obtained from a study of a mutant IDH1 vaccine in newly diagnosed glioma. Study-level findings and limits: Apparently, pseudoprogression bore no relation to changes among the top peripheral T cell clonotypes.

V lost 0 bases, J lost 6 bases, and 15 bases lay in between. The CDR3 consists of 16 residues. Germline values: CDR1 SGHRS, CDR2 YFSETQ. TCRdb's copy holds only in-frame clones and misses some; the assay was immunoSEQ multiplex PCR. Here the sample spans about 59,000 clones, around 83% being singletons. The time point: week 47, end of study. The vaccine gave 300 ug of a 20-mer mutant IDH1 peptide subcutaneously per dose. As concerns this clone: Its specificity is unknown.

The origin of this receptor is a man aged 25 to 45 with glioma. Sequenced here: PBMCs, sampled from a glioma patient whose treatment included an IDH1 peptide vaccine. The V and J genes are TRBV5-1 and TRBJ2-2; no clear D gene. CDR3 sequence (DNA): TGCGCCAGCAGCTTGGGAGGTAGAAATGGTGCCGGGGAGCTGTTTTTT. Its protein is CASSLGGRNGAGELFF.